These 3 T cell receptor beta chains were all obtained from the same sample, sequenced in a study of blood T cell repertoires in COVID-19. TCRdb's copy holds only in-frame clones and misses some; the assay was immunoSEQ multiplex PCR. The sample holds hundreds of thousands of clones, about 93% seen once. Sequencing was carried out using peripheral blood. Every receptor here comes from a woman under 30 who had recovered from COVID-19.

This clone was detected ten times or more. V is TRBV10-1 and J is TRBJ2-2; 7 bases agree with TRBD1. This CDR3 comprises 14 residues. Germline V gene sequence: CDR1 WNHNN, CDR2 SYGVQD (reference sequence). V was pared by 3 bases and J by 4 bases, with 2 bases of the junction left unmatched. The CDR3 DNA is TGCGCCAGCAGTGAAGGGACAGCCACCGGGGAGCTGTTTTTT. Its protein is CASSEGTATGELFF.

V gene TRBV12-5 combines with J gene TRBJ1-2; 9 bases map to TRBD1. Trimming at V came to 2 bases and at J to 4 bases, leaving 11 bases not matched to a gene. The CDR3 loop spans 17 amino acids. CDR1 is LGHNT, CDR2 FRNRAP, per germline. CDR3 in amino acids: CASGLTAGTGNFYGYTF. The DNA of the CDR3 is TGTGCTAGTGGTTTGACCGCCGGGACAGGGAACTTCTATGGCTACACCTTC.

The chain employs TRBV14 and TRBJ1-6; D possibly corresponds to TRBD1 (6 bases). V lost 3 bases and J 8 bases, leaving 17 bases between the germline ends. The CDR3 length is 16 residues. Germline lookup yields CDR1 SGHDN and CDR2 FVKESK. This CDR3 reads CASSHRTGFVDSPLHF. CDR3 nucleotide sequence: TGTGCCAGCAGCCATAGAACAGGGTTCGTGGATTCACCCCTCCACTTT.